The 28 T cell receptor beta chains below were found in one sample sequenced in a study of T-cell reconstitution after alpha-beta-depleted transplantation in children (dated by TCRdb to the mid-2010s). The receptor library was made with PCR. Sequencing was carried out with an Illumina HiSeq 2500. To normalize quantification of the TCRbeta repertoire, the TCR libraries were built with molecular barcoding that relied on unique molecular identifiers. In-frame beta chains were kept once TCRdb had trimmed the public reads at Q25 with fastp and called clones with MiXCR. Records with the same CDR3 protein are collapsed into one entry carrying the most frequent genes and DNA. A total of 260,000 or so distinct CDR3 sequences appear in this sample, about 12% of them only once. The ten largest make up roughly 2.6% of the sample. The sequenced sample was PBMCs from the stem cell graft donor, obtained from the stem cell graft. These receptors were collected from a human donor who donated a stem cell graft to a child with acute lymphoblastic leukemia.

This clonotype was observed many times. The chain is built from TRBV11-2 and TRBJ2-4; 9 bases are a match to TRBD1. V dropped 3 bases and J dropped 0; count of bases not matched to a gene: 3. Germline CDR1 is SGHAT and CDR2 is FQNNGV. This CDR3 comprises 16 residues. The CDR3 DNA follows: TGTGCCAGCAGCTTGGGACAGGGCCTAGCCAAAAACATTCAGTACTTC. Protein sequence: CASSLGQGLAKNIQYF.

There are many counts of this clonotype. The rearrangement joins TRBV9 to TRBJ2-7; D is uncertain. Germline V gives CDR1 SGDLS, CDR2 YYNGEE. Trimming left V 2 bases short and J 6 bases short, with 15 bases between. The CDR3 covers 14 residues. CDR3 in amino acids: CASSVYRFESEQYF. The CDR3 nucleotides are TGTGCCAGCAGCGTCTACAGATTTGAAAGCGAGCAGTACTTC.

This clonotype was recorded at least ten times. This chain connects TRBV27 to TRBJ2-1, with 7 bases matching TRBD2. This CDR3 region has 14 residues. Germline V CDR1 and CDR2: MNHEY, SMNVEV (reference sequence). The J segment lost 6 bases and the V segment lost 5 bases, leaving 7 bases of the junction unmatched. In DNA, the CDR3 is TGTGCCAGCAGTCCTTGGACTAGTGTCAATGAGCAGTTCTTC. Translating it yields CASSPWTSVNEQFF.

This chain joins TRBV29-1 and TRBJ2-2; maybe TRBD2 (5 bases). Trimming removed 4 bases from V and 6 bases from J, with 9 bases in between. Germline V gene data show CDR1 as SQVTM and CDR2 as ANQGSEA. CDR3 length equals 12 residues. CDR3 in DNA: TGCAGCGTTGTGAGGGCACCCGGGGAGCTGTTTTTT. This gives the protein CSVVRAPGELFF.

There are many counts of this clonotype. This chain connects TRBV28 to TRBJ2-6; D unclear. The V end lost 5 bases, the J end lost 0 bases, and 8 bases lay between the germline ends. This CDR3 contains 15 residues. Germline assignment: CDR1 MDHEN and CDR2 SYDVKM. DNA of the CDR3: TGTGCCAGCAGTCACTTTGTCTCTGGGGCCAACGTCCTGACTTTC. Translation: CASSHFVSGANVLTF.

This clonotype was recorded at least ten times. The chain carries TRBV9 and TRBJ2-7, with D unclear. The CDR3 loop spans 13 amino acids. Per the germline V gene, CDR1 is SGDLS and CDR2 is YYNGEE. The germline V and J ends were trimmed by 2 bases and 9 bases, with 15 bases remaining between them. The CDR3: CASSVDPATLQYF. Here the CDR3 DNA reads TGTGCCAGCAGCGTTGACCCGGCGACCCTGCAGTACTTC.

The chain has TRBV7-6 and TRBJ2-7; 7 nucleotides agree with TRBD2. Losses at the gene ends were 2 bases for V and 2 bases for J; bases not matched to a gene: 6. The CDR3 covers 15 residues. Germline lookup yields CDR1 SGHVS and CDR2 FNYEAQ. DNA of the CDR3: TGTGCCAGCAGCTTACTGGGGAGGGGACCCTACGAGCAGTACTTC. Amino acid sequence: CASSLLGRGPYEQYF. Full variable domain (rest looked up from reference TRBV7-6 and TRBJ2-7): GAGVSQSPRYKVTKRGQDVALRCDPISGHVSLYWYRQALGQGPEFLTYFNYEAQQDKSGLPNDRFSAERPEGSISTLTIQRTEQRDSAMYRCASSLLGRGPYEQYFGPGTRLTVT.

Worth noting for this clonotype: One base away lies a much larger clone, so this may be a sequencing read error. The DNA for the CDR3 is TGTGCCATCAGTGATGGGCCTGCCCTCTACGAGCAGTACTTC. Its protein is CAISDGPALYEQYF. The chain recombines TRBV10-3 with TRBJ2-7; D uncertain. The CDR3 length is 14 residues. Germline lookup yields CDR1 ENHRY and CDR2 SYGVKD. Trimming took 3 bases from V and 3 from J, leaving 12 bases between them.

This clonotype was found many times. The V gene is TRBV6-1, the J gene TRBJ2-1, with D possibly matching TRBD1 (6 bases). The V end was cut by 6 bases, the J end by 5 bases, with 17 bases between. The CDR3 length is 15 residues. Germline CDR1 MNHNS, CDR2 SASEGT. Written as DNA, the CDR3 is TGTGCCAGCAGCAAACAGGGTACTAAGGACAATGAGCAGTTCTTC. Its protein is CASSKQGTKDNEQFF.

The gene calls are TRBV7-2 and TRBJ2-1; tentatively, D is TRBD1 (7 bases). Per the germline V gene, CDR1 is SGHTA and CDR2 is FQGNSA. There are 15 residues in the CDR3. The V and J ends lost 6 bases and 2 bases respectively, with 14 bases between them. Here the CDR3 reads CASSLAGQTYNEQFF. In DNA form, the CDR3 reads TGTGCCAGCAGTCTCGCGGGACAGACCTACAATGAGCAGTTCTTC.

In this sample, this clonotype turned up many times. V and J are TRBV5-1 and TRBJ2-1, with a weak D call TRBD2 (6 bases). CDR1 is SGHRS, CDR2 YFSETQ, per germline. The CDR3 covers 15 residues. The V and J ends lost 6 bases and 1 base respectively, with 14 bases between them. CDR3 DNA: TGCGCCAGCACCCCCCGGGGGATGTCCTACAATGAGCAGTTCTTC. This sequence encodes CASTPRGMSYNEQFF.

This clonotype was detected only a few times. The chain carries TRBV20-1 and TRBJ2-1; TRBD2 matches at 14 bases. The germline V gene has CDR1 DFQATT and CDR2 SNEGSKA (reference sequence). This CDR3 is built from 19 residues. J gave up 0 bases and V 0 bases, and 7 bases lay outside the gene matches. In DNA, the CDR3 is TGCAGTGCTAGAGATGAGGGACTAGCGGGGGCCCCCTCCTACAATGAGCAGTTCTTC. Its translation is CSARDEGLAGAPSYNEQFF.

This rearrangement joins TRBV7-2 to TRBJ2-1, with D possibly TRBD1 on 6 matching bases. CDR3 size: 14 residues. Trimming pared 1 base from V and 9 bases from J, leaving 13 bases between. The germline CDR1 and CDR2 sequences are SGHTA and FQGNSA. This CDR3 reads CASSLGQGKAEQFF. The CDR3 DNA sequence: TGTGCCAGCAGCTTAGGCCAGGGGAAGGCTGAGCAGTTCTTC.

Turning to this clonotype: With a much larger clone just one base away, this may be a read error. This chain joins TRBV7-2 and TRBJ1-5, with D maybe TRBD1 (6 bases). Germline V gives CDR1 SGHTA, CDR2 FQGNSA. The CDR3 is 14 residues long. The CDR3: CASSSLGGNQPHHF. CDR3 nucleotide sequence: TGTGCCAGCAGCTCTTTGGGGGGCAATCAGCCCCATCATTTT.

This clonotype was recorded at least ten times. The CDR3 bases are TGTGCCAGCAGTTTAGGTGGACACGACAGCACAGATACGCAGTATTTT. This translates into CASSLGGHDSTDTQYF. V is TRBV28 and J is TRBJ2-3, with D possibly being TRBD1 (5 bases). This CDR3 has 16 residues. The V gene lost 2 bases and the J gene lost 0 bases, with 12 bases spanning the gap. CDR1 and CDR2 (germline): MDHEN, SYDVKM.

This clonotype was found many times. The CDR3 DNA follows: TGTGCCAGCAGGGAGAAAAACTATGGCTACACCTTC. Translating it yields CASREKNYGYTF. This sequence joins TRBV6-5 and TRBJ1-2; D not certain. CDR3 length equals 12 residues. Germline V gene sequence: CDR1 MNHEY, CDR2 SVGAGI. V was pared by 6 bases and J by 2 bases, with 7 bases between.

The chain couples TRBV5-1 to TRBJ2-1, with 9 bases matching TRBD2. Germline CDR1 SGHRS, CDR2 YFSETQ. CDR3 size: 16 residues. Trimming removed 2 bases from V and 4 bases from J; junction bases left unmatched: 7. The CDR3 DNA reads TGCGCCAGCAGCTTCGTAGGAGCGGGGGGATACAATGAGCAGTTCTTC. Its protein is CASSFVGAGGYNEQFF.

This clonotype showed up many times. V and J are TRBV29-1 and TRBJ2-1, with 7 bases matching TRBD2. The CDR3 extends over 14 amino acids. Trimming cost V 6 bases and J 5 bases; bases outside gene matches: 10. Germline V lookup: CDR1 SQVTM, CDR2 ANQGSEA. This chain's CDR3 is CSVRTLAGNNEQFF. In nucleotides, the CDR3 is TGCAGCGTGAGAACATTAGCGGGTAACAATGAGCAGTTCTTC.

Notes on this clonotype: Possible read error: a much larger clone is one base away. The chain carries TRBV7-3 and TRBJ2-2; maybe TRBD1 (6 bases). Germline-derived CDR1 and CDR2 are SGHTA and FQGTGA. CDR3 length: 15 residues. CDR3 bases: TGTGCCAGCAGCTTAAGCCGGGACAACACCGGGGTGCTGTTTTTT. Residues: CASSLSRDNTGVLFF.

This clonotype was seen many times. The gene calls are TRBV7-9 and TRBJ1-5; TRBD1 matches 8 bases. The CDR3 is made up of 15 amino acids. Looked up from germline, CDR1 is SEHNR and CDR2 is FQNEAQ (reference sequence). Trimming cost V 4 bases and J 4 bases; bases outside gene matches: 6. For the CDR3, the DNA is TGTGCCAGCAGCTCCGGACAGGGACGAAATCAGCCCCAGCATTTT. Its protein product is CASSSGQGRNQPQHF.

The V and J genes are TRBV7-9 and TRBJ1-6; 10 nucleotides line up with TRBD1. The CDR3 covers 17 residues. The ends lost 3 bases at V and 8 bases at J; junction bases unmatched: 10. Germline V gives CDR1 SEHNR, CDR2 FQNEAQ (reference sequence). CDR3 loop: CASSLAESGTGDSPLHF. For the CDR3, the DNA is TGTGCCAGCAGCTTGGCTGAATCCGGGACAGGGGATTCACCCCTCCACTTT.

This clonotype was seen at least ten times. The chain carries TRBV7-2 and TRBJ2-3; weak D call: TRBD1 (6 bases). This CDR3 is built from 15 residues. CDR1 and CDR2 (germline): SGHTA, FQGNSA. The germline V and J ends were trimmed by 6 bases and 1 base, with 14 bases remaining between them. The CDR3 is CASSYTGTRTDTQYF. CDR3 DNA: TGTGCCAGCAGTTACACCGGGACACGCACAGATACGCAGTATTTT. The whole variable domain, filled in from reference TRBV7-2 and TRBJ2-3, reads GAGVSQSPSNKVTEKGKDVELRCDPISGHTALYWYRQSLGQGLEFLIYFQGNSAPDKSGLPSDRFSAERTGGSVSTLTIQRTQQEDSAVYLCASSYTGTRTDTQYFGPGTRLTVL.

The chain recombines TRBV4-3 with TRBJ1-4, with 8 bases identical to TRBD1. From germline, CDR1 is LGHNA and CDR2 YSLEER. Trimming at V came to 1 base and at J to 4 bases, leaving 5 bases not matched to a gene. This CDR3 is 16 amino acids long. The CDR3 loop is CASSQGGQVHNEKLFF. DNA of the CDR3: TGCGCCAGCAGCCAAGGGGGACAGGTCCATAATGAAAAACTGTTTTTT.

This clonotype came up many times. This CDR3 is CSARATIQYNEKLFF. CDR3 sequence (DNA): TGCAGTGCTAGAGCCACGATTCAGTATAACGAAAAACTGTTTTTT. The chain uses TRBV20-1 and TRBJ1-4, with no clear D. V lost 1 base and J 8 bases, leaving 17 bases between the germline ends. The CDR3 length is 15 residues. Germline CDR1 is DFQATT and CDR2 is SNEGSKA (reference sequence).

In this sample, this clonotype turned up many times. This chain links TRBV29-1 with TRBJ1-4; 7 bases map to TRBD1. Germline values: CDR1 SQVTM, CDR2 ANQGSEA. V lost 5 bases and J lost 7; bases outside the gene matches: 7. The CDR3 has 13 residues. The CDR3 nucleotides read TGCAGCGTTATTGACAGGGATCGTGAAAAACTGTTTTTT. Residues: CSVIDRDREKLFF.

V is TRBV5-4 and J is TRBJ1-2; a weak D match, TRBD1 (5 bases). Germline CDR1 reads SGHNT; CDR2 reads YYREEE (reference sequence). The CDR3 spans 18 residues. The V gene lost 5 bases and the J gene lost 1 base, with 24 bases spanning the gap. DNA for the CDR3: TGTGCCAGCAGGCGCGCCGAAGTATCTGCAGGGTTTAACTATGGCTACACCTTC. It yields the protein CASRRAEVSAGFNYGYTF.

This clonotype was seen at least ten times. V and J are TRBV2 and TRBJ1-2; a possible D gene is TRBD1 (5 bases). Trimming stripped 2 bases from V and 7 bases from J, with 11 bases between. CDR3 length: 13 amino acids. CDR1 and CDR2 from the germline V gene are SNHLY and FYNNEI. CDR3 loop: CASSETAGLGYTF. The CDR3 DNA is TGTGCCAGCAGTGAAACGGCAGGGCTTGGCTACACCTTC.

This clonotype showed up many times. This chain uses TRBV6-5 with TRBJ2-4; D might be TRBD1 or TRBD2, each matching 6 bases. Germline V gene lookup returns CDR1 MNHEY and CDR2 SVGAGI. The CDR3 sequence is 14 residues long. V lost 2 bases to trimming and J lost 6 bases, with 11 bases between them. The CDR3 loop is CASSYGGLGNIQYF. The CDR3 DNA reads TGTGCCAGCAGTTACGGGGGGCTCGGAAACATTCAGTACTTC.